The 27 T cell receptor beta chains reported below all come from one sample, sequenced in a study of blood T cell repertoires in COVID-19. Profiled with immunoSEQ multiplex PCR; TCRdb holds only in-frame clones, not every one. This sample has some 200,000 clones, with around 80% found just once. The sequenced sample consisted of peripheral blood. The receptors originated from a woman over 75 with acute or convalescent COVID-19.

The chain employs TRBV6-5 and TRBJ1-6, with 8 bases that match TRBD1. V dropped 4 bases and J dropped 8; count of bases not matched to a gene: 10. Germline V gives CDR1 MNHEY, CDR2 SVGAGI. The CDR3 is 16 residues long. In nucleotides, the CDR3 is TGTGCCAGCAGTTCGAGACAGGGGACCCTCGATTCACCCCTCCACTTT. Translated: CASSSRQGTLDSPLHF.

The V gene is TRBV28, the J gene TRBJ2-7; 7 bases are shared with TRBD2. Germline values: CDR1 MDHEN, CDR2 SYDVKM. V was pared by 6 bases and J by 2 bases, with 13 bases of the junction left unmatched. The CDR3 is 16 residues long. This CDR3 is CASRTGGTTRPYEQYF. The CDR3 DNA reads TGTGCCAGCAGAACCGGAGGGACTACCAGACCCTACGAGCAGTACTTC.

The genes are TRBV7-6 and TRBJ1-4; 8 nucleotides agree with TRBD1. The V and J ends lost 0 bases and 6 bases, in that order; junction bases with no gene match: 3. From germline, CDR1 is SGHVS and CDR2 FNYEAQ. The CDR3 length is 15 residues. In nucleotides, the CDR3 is TGTGCCAGCAGCTTAGCGCAGGGGGCGTATGAAAAACTGTTTTTT. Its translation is CASSLAQGAYEKLFF. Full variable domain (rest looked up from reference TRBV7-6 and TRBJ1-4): GAGVSQSPRYKVTKRGQDVALRCDPISGHVSLYWYRQALGQGPEFLTYFNYEAQQDKSGLPNDRFSAERPEGSISTLTIQRTEQRDSAMYRCASSLAQGAYEKLFFGSGTQLSVL.

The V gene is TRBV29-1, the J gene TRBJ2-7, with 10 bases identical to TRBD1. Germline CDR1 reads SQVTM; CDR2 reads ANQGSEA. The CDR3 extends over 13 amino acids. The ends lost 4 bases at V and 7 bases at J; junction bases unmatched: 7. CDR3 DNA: TGCAGCGTTGTAGGGACAGGGGTGGGAGAGCAGTACTTC. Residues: CSVVGTGVGEQYF.

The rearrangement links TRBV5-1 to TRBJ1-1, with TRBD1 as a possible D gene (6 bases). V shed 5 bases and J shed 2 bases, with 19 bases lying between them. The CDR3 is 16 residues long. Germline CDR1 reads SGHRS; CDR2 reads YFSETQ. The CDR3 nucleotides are TGCGCCAGCAGGGCGCAGGGGCGGTGGGGAAACACTGAAGCTTTCTTT. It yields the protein CASRAQGRWGNTEAFF.

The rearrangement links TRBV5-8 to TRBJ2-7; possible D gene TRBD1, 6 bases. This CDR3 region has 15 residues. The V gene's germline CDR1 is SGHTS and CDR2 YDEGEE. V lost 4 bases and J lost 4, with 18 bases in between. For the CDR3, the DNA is TGTGCCAGCAGCACCCCAGGGGCCCGACCTTACGAGCAGTACTTC. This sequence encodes CASSTPGARPYEQYF.

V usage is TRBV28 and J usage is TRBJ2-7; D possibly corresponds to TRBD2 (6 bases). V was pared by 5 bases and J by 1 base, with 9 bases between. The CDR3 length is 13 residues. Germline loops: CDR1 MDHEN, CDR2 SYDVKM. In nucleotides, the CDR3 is TGTGCCAGCAGTAACGGGGGTTCCTACGAGCAGTACTTC. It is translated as CASSNGGSYEQYF.

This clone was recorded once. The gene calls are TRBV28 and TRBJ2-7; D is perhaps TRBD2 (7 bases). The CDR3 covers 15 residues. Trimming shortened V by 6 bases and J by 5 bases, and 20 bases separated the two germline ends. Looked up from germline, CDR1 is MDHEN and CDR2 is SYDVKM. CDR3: CASSSPQGGEDEQYF. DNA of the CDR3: TGTGCCAGCAGCTCTCCACAAGGGGGGGAAGACGAGCAGTACTTC.

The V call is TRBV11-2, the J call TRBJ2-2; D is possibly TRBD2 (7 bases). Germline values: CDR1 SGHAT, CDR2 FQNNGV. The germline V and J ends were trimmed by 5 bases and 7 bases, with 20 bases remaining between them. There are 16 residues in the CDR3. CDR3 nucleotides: TGTGCCAGCAGCCTTCATCCGGACAGCGGGGTCGGGGAGCTGTTTTTT. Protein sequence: CASSLHPDSGVGELFF.

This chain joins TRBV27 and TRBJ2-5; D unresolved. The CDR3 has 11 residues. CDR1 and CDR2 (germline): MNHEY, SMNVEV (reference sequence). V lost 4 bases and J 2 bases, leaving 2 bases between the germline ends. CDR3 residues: CASSSQETQYF. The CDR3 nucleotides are TGTGCCAGCAGTTCGCAAGAGACCCAGTACTTC.

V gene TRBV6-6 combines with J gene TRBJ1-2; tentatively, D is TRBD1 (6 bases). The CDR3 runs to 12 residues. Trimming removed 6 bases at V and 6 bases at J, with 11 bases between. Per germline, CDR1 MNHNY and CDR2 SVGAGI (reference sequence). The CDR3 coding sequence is TGTGCCAGCAGGACAGGACCGGATGGCTACACCTTC. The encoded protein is CASRTGPDGYTF.

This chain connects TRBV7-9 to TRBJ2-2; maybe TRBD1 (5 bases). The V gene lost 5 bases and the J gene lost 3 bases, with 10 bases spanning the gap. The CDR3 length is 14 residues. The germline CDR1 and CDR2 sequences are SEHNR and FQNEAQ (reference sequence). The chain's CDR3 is CASSPQGYTGELFF. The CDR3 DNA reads TGTGCCAGCAGCCCCCAGGGATACACCGGGGAGCTGTTTTTT.

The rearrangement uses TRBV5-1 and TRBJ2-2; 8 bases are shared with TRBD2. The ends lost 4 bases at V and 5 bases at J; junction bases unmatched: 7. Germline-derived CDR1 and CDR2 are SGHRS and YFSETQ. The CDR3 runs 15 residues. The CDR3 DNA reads TGCGCCAGCAGCCCGAACGCGGGGGGAACCGGGGAGCTGTTTTTT. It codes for CASSPNAGGTGELFF.

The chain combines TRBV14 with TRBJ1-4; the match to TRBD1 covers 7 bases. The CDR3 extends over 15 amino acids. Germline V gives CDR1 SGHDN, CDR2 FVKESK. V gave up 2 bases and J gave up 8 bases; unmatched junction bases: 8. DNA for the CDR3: TGTGCCAGCAGCCAAAGGACAGGCGGAGGAGAAAAACTGTTTTTT. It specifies CASSQRTGGGEKLFF. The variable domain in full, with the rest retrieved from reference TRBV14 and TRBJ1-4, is EAGVTQFPSHSVIEKGQTVTLRCDPISGHDNLYWYRRVMGKEIKFLLHFVKESKQDESGMPNNRFLAERTGGTYSTLKVQPAELEDSGVYFCASSQRTGGGEKLFFGSGTQLSVL.

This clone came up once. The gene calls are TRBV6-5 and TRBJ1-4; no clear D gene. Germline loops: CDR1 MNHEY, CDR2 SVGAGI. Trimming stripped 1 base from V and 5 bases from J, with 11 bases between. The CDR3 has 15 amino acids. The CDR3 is CASSYLLAENEKLFF. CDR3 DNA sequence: TGTGCCAGCAGTTACTTGCTGGCGGAAAATGAAAAACTGTTTTTT.

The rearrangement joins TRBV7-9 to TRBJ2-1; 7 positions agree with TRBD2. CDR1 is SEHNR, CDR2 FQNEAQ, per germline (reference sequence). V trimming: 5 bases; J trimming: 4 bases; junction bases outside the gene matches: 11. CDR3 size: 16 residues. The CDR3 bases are TGTGCCAGCAGCCGAGACATCCCTAGCGGATACAATGAGCAGTTCTTC. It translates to CASSRDIPSGYNEQFF.

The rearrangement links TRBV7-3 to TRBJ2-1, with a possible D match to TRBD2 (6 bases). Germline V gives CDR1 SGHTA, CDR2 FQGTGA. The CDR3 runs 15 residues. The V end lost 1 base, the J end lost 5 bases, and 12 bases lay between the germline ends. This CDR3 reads CASSLNPGLNNEQFF. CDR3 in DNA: TGTGCCAGCAGCTTAAACCCGGGACTCAACAATGAGCAGTTCTTC.

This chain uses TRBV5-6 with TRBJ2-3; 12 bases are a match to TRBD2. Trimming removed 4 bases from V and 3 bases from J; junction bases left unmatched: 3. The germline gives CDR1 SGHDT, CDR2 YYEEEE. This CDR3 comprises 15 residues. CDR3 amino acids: CASSPSGGATDTQYF. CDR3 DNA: TGTGCCAGCAGCCCTAGCGGGGGGGCGACAGATACGCAGTATTTT.

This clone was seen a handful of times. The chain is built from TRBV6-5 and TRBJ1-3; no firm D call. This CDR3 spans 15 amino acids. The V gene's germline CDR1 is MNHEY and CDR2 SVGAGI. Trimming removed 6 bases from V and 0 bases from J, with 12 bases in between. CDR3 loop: CASSDRGFSGNTIYF. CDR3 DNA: TGTGCCAGCAGCGACCGAGGATTCTCTGGAAACACCATATATTTT.

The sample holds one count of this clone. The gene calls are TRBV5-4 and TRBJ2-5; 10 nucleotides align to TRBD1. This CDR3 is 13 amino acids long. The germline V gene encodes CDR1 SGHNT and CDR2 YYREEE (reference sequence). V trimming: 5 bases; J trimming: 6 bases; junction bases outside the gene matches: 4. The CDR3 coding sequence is TGTGCCAGCAGTCCGACAGGGGGCCAGACCCAGTACTTC. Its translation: CASSPTGGQTQYF.

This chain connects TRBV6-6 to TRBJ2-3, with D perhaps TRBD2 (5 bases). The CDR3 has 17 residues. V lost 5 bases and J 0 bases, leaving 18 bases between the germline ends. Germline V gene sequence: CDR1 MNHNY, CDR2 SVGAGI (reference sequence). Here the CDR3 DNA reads TGTGCCAGCAGTCCCGGGGTCCAGGTGGCTAGCACAGATACGCAGTATTTT. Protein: CASSPGVQVASTDTQYF.

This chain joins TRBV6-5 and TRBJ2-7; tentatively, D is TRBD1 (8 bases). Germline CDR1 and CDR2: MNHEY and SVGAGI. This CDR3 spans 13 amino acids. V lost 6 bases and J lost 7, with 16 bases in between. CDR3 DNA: TGTGCCAGCAGGGGAGGGACAGGTATTGAGCAGTACTTC. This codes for CASRGGTGIEQYF.

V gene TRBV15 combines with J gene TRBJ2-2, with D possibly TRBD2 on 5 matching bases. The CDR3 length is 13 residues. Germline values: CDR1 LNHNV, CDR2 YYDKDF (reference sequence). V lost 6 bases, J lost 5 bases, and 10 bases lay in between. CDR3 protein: CATSEGFTGELFF. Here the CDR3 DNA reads TGTGCCACCAGTGAGGGTTTTACCGGGGAGCTGTTTTTT.

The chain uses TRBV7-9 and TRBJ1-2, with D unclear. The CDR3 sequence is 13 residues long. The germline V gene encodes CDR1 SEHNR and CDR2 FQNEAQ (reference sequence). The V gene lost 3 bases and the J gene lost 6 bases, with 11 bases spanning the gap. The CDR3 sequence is CASSFAVEHGYTF. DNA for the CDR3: TGTGCCAGCAGCTTTGCGGTAGAGCATGGCTACACCTTC. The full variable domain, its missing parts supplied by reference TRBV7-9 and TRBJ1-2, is DTGVSQNPRHKITKRGQNVTFRCDPISEHNRLYWYRQTLGQGPEFLTYFQNEAQLEKSRLLSDRFSAERPKGSFSTLEIQRTEQGDSAMYLCASSFAVEHGYTFGSGTRLTVV.

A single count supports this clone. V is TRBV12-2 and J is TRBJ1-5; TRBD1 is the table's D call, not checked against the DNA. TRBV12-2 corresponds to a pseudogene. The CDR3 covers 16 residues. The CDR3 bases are TGTGCAAGTCGTCATCAGGGGGCCGATAACAATCAGCCCCAGCATTTT. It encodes CASRHQGADNNQPQHF.

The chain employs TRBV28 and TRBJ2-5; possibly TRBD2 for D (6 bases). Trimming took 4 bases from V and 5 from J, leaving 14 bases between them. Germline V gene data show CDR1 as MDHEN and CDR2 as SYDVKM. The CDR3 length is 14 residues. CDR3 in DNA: TGTGCCAGCAGTTCAGTGGACGGAGGGGAGACCCAGTACTTC. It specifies CASSSVDGGETQYF. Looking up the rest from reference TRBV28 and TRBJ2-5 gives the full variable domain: DVKVTQSSRYLVKRTGEKVFLECVQDMDHENMFWYRQDPGLGLRLIYFSYDVKMKEKGDIPEGYSVSREKKERFSLILESASTNQTSMYLCASSSVDGGETQYFGPGTRLLVL.

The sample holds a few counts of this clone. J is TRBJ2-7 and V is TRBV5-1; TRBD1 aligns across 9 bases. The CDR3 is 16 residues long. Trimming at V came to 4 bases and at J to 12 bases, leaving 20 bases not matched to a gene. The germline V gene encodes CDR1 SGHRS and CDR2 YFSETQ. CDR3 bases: TGCGCCAGCAGCACGAGGCCGGGACAGGGTGTGGAAGTGCGGTACTTC. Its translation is CASSTRPGQGVEVRYF.